This T cell receptor beta chain comes out of a study of T cells after yellow fever vaccination. This clonotype has more than one count but fewer than ten. Germline CDR1 is SGDLS and CDR2 is YYNGEE. The ends were cut back, 4 bases at V and 1 base at J, with 5 bases in the middle. This CDR3 has 12 residues. TCRdb independently ran MiXCR on the 5' RACE reads; one entry per CDR3 protein. This sample has about 170,000 distinct CDR3 sequences, with 8% to 13% found just once. Material: CD8+ T cells sorted from PBMCs, obtained 15 days after the yellow fever booster vaccination. V usage is TRBV9 and J usage is TRBJ1-1; no firm D call. This TCR was recovered from a man between 18 and 35 years old who received the YFV17D yellow fever vaccine. DNA of the CDR3: TGTGCCAGCAGCATGGGGAACACTGAAGCTTTCTTT. This encodes CASSMGNTEAFF.